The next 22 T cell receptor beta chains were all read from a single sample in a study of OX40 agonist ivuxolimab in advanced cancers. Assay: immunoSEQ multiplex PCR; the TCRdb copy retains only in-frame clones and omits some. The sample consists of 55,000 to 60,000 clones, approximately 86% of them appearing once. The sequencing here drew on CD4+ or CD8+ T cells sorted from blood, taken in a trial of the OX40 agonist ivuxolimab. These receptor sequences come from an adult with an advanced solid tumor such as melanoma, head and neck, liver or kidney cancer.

Written as DNA, the CDR3 is TGTGCCAGCAGCGCCGCTAGCGAGTCCTACAATGAGCAGTTCTTC. It translates to CASSAASESYNEQFF. J is TRBJ2-1 and V is TRBV9; D might be TRBD2 (6 bases). The CDR3 length is 15 residues. Germline V CDR1 and CDR2: SGDLS, YYNGEE. The V end was cut by 3 bases, the J end by 1 base, with 11 bases between.

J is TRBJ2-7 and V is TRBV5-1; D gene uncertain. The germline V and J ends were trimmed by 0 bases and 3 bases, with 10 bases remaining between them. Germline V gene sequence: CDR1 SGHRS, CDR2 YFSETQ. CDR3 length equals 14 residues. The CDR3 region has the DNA TGCGCCAGCAGCTTGGCCGCCACTGACTACGAGCAGTACTTC. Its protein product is CASSLAATDYEQYF.

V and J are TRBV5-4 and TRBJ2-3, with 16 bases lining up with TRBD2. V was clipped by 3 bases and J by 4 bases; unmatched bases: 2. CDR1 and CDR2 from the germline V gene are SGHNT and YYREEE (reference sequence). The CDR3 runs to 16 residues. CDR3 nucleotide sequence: TGTGCCAGCAGCTCGGGACTAGCGGGAGGGGCAGATACGCAGTATTTT. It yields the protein CASSSGLAGGADTQYF.

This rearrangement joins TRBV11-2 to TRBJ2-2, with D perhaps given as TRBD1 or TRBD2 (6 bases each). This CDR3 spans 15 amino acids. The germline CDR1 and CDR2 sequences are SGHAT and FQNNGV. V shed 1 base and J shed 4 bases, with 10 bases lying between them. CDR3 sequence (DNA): TGTGCCAGCAGCTTAGGGGGGGCGAGCACCGGGGAGCTGTTTTTT. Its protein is CASSLGGASTGELFF.

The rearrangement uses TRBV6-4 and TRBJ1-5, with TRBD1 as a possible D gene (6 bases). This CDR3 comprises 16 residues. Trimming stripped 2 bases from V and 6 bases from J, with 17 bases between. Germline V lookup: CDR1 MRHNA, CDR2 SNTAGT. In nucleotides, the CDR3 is TGTGCCAGCAGTGACCCTGACAGGCTAGAGGGTCAGCCCCAGCATTTT. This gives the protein CASSDPDRLEGQPQHF.

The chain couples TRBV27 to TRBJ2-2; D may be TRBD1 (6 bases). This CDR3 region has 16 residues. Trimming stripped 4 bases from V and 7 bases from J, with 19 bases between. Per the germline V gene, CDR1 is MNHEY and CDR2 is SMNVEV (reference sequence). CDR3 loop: CASSYMTGTPRGELFF. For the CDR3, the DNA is TGTGCCAGCAGTTACATGACCGGGACACCCCGCGGGGAGCTGTTTTTT.

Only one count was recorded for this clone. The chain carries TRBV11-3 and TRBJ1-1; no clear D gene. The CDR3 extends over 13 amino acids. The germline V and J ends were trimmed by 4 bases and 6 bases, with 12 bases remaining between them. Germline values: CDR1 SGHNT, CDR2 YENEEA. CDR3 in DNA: TGTGCCAGCAGCTCACCGAGGCTCGCTGAAGCTTTCTTT. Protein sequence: CASSSPRLAEAFF.

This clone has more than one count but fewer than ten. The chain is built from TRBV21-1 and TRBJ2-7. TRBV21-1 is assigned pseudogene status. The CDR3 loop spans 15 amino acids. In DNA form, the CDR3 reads TGTGCCAGCAGCAACCCCGGGACCGCATCGGGCGAGCAGTACTTC. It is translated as CASSNPGTASGEQYF.

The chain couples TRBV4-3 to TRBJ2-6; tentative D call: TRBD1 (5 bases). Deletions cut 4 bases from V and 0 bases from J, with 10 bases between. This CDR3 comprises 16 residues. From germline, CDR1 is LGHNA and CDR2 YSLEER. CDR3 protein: CASSRGGSSGANVLTF. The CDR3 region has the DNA TGCGCCAGCAGCCGGGGCGGAAGCTCTGGGGCCAACGTCCTGACTTTC.

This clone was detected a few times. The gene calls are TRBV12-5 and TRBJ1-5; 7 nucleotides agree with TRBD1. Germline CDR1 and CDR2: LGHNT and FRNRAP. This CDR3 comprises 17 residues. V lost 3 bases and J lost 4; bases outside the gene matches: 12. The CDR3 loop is CASGFTAGTALNQPQHF. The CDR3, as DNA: TGTGCTAGTGGTTTCACGGCCGGGACAGCGTTAAATCAGCCCCAGCATTTT.

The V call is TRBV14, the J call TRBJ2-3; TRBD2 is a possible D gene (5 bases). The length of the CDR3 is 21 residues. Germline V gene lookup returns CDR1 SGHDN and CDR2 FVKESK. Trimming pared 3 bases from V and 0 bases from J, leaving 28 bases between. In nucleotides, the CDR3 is TGTGCCAGCAGCCAGGACCCTCGGGTAGGCTTCGGGGTGTGGAGCACAGATACGCAGTATTTT. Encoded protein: CASSQDPRVGFGVWSTDTQYF.

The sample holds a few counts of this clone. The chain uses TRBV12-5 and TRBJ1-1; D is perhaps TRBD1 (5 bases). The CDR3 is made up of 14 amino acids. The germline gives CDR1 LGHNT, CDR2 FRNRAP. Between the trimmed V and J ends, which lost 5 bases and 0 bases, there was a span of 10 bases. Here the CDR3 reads CASGNEGLNTEAFF. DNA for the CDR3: TGTGCTAGTGGTAACGAGGGGTTGAACACTGAAGCTTTCTTT.

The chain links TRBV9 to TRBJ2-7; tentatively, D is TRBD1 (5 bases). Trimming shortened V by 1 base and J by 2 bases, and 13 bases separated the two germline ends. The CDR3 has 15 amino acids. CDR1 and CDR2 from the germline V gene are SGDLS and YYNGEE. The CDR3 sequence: CASSVSFQGAYEQYF. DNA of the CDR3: TGTGCCAGCAGCGTAAGTTTCCAGGGCGCCTACGAGCAGTACTTC.

Here the CDR3 DNA reads TGTGCCAGCAGCTATGGCGGCGCCTACAATGAGCAGTTCTTC. Amino acid sequence: CASSYGGAYNEQFF. The V call is TRBV7-9, the J call TRBJ2-1; D not resolved. Germline assignment: CDR1 SEHNR and CDR2 FQNEAQ (reference sequence). Deletions cut 4 bases from V and 2 bases from J, with 9 bases between. CDR3 length equals 14 residues.

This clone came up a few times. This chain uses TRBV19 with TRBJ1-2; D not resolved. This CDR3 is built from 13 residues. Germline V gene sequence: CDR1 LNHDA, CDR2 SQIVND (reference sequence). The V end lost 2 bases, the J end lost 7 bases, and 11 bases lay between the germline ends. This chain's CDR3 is CASSILGSSGYTF. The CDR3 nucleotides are TGTGCCAGTAGTATATTAGGGAGTAGTGGCTACACCTTC.

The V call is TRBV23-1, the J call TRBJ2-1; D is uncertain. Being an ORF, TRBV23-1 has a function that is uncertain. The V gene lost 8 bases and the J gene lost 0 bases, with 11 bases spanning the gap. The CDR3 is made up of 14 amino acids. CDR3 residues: CASHTIGSYNEQFF. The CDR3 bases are TGCGCCAGCCATACAATAGGCTCCTACAATGAGCAGTTCTTC.

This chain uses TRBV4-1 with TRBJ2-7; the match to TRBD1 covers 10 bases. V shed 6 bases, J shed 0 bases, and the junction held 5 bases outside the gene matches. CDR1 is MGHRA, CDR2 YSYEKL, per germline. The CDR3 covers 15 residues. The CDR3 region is CASSPGQGSSYEQYF. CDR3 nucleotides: TGCGCCAGCAGTCCGGGACAGGGGTCCTCCTACGAGCAGTACTTC.

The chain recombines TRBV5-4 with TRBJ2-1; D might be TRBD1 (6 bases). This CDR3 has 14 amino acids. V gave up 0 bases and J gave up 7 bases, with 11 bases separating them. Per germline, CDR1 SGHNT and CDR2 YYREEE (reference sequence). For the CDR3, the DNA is TGTGCCAGCAGCTTGGCCAGGGGCGGGAATGAGCAGTTCTTC. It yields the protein CASSLARGGNEQFF.

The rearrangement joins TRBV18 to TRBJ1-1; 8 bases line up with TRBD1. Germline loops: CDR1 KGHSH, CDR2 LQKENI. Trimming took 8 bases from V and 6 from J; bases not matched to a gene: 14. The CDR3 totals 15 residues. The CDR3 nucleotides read TGTGCCAGCGACGCCTCGGGACAGGCGGTCCCTGAAGCTTTCTTT. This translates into CASDASGQAVPEAFF.

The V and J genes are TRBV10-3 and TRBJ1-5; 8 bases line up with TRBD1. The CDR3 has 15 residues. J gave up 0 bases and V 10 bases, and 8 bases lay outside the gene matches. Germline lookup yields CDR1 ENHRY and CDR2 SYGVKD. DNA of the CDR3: TGTGCCACCAGACAGGGGCGAGATAGCAATCAGCCCCAGCATTTT. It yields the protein CATRQGRDSNQPQHF.

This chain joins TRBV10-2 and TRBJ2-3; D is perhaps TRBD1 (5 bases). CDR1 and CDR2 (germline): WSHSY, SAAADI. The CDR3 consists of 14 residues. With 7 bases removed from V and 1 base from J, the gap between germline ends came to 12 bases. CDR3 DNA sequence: TGCGCCAGCACTACCGAGACAGGCACAGATACGCAGTATTTT. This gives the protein CASTTETGTDTQYF.

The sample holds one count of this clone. Here the CDR3 reads CASSPTGDVGNTIYF. The CDR3 bases are TGTGCCAGCAGCCCGACGGGTGATGTTGGAAACACCATATATTTT. The chain links TRBV7-6 to TRBJ1-3, with D hard to call. Germline-derived CDR1 and CDR2 are SGHVS and FNYEAQ. Trimming stripped 5 bases from V and 3 bases from J, with 14 bases between. The CDR3 has 15 amino acids.